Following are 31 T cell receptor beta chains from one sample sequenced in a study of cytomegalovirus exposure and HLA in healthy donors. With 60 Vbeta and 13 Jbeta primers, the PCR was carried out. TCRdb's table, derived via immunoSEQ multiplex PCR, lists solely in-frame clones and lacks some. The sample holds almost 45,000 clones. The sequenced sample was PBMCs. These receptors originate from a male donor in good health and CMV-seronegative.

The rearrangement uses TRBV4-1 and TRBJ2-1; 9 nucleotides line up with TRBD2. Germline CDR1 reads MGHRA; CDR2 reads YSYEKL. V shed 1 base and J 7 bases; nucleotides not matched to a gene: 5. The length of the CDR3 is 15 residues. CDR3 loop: CASSQVAGVGNEQFF. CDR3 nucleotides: TGCGCCAGCAGCCAAGTAGCGGGGGTTGGAAATGAGCAGTTCTTC.

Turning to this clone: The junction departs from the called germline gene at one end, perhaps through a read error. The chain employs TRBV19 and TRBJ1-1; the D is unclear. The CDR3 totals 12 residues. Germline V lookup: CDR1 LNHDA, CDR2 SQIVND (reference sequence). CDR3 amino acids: CASSKGGTEDFF. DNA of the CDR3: TGTGCCAGTAGTAAGGGAGGCACTGAAGATTTCTTT.

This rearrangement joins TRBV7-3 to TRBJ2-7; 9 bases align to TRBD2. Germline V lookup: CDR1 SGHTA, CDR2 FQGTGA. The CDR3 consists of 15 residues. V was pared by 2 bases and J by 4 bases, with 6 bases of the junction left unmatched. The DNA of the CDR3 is TGTGCCAGCAGCTTAGGGCCTAGCGGGATATACGAGCAGTACTTC. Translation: CASSLGPSGIYEQYF.

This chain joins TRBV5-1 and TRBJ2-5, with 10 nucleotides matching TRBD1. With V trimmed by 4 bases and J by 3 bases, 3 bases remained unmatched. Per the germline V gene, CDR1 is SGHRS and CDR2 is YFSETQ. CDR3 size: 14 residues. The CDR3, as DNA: TGCGCCAGCAGCATGGGGACAGGGGAAGAGACCCAGTACTTC. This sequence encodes CASSMGTGEETQYF.

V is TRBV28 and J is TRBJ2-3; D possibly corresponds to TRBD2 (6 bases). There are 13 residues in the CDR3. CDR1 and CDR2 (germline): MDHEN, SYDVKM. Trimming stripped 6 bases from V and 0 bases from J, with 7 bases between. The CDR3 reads CASRGGSTDTQYF. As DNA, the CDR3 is TGTGCCAGCAGGGGGGGAAGCACAGATACGCAGTATTTT.

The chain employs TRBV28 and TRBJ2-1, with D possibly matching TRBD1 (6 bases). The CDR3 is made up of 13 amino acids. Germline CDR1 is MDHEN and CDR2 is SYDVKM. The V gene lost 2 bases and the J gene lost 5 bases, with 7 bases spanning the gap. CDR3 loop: CASSLGGDNEQFF. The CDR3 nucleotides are TGTGCCAGCAGTTTAGGGGGCGACAATGAGCAGTTCTTC.

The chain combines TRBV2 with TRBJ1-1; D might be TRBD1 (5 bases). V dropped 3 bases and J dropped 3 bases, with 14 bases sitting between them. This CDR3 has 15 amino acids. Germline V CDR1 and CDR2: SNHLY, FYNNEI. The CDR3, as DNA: TGTGCCAGCAGTGACCCTGCGGGGGAAGACACTGAAGCTTTCTTT. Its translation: CASSDPAGEDTEAFF.

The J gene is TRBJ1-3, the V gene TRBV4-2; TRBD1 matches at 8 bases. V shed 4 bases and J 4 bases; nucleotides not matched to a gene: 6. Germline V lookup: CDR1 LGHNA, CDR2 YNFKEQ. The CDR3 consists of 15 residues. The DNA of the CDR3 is TGTGCCAGCAGCCCCCCAGGGACAGGAGGAAACACCATATATTTT. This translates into CASSPPGTGGNTIYF.

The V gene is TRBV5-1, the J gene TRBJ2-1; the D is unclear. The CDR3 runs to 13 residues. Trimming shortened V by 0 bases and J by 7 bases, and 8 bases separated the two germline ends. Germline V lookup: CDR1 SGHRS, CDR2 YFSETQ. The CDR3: CASSLVPGNEQFF. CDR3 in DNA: TGCGCCAGCAGCTTGGTTCCCGGGAATGAGCAGTTCTTC.

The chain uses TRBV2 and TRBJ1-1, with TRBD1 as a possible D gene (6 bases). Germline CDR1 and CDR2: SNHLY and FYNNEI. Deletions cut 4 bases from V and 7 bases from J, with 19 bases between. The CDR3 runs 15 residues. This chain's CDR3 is CASSGQVGGVDEAFF. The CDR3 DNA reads TGTGCCAGCAGTGGACAGGTCGGCGGAGTCGATGAAGCTTTCTTT.

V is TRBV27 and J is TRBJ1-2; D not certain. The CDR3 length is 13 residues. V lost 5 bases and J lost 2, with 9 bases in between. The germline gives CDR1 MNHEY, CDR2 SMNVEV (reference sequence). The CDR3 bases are TGTGCCAGCAGTCAAACAGTGAACTATGGCTACACCTTC. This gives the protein CASSQTVNYGYTF.

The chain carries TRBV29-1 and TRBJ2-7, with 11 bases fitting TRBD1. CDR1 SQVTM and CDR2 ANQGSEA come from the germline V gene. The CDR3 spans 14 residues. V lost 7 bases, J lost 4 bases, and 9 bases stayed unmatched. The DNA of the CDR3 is TGCAGCGCTGTCCAGGACAGGGGGCGGTACGAGCAGTACTTC. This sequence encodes CSAVQDRGRYEQYF.

CDR3 amino acids: CASSLMSGYTF. The CDR3 region has the DNA TGTGCCAGCAGTTTAATGAGTGGCTACACCTTC. This chain uses TRBV28 with TRBJ1-2; no definite D call. The CDR3 covers 11 residues. V was cut by 2 bases and J by 7 bases, with 5 bases left in between. CDR1 is MDHEN and CDR2 is SYDVKM in the germline V gene.

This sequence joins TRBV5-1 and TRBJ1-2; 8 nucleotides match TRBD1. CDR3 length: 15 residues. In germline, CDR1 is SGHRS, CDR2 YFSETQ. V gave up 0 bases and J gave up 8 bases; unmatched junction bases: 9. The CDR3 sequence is CASSLEYDRGGGYTF. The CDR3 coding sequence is TGCGCCAGCAGCTTGGAGTACGACAGGGGAGGAGGCTACACCTTC.

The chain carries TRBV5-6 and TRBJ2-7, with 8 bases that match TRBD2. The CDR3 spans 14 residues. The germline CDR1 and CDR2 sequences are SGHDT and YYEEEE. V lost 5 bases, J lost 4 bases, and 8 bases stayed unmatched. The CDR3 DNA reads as TGTGCCAGCAGTTTTAGCGGGAAAAGGTACGAGCAGTACTTC. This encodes CASSFSGKRYEQYF.

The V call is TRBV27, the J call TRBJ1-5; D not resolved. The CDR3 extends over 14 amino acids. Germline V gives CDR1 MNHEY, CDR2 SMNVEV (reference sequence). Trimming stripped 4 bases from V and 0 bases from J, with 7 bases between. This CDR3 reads CASSWEDSNQPQHF. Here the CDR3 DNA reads TGTGCCAGCAGTTGGGAGGATAGCAATCAGCCCCAGCATTTT.

This chain's CDR3 is CAWRETTAQDQPQHF. The DNA for the CDR3 is TGTGCCTGGAGGGAAACGACAGCCCAGGATCAGCCCCAGCATTTT. The rearrangement links TRBV30 to TRBJ1-5; TRBD1 is a possible D gene (5 bases). The CDR3 covers 15 residues. V lost 3 bases and J 5 bases, leaving 17 bases between the germline ends. CDR1 and CDR2 from the germline V gene are GTSNPN and SVGIG (reference sequence). The variable domain in full, completed from reference TRBV30 and TRBJ1-5, reads SQTIHQWPATLVQPVGSPLSLECTVEGTSNPNLYWYRQAAGRGLQLLFYSVGIGQISSEVPQNLSASRPQDRQFILSSKKLLLSDSGFYLCAWRETTAQDQPQHFGDGTRLSIL.

In DNA form, the CDR3 reads TGTGCCAGCAGCACCCGGGACACCGTTAATGAAAAACTGTTTTTT. It is translated as CASSTRDTVNEKLFF. V usage is TRBV5-4 and J usage is TRBJ1-4; tentatively, D is TRBD1 (6 bases). Per germline, CDR1 SGHNT and CDR2 YYREEE (reference sequence). This CDR3 comprises 15 residues. V was pared by 4 bases and J by 4 bases, with 14 bases between.

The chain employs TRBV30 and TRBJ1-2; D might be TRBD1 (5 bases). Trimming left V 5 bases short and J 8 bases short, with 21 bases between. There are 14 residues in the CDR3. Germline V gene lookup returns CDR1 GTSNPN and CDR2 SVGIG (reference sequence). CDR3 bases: TGTGCCTGGGGGGCCCCACGGTTCGAATGGGGCTACACCTTC. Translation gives CAWGAPRFEWGYTF. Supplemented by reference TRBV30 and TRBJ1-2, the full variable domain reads SQTIHQWPATLVQPVGSPLSLECTVEGTSNPNLYWYRQAAGRGLQLLFYSVGIGQISSEVPQNLSASRPQDRQFILSSKKLLLSDSGFYLCAWGAPRFEWGYTFGSGTRLTVV.

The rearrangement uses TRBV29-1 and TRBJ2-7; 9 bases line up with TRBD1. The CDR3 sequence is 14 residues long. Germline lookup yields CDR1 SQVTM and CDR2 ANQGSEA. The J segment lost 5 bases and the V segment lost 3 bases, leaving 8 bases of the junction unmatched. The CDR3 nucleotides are TGCAGCGTTGATCGCGGGACAGGGCGAAACGAGCAGTACTTC. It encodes CSVDRGTGRNEQYF.

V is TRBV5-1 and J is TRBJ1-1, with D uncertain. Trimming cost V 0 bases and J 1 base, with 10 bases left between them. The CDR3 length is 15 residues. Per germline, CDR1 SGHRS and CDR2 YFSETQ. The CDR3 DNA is TGCGCCAGCAGCTTGGCCGGGATTGGGAACACTGAAGCTTTCTTT. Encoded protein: CASSLAGIGNTEAFF.

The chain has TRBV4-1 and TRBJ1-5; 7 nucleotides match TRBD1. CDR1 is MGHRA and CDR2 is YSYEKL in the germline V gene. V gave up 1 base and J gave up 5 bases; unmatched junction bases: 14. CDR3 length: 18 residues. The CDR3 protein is CASSQVTTGVRLDQPQHF. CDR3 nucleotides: TGCGCCAGCAGCCAAGTCACCACAGGGGTCCGTTTGGATCAGCCCCAGCATTTT.

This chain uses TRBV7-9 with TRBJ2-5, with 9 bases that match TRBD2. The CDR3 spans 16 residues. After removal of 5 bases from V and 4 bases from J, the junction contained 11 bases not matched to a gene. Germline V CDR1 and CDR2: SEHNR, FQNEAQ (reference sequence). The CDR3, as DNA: TGTGCCAGCAGCCGGACTAGCGCGGTGTTAGGAGAGACCCAGTACTTC. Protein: CASSRTSAVLGETQYF. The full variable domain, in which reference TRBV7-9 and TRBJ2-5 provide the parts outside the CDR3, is DTGVSQNPRHKITKRGQNVTFRCDPISEHNRLYWYRQTLGQGPEFLTYFQNEAQLEKSRLLSDRFSAERPKGSFSTLEIQRTEQGDSAMYLCASSRTSAVLGETQYFGPGTRLLVL.

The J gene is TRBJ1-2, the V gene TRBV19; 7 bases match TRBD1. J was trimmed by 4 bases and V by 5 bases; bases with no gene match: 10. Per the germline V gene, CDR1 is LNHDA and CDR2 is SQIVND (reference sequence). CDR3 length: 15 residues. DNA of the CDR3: TGTGCCAGTAGTCCCCACAGGGGAAAGACCTATGGCTACACCTTC. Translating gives CASSPHRGKTYGYTF.

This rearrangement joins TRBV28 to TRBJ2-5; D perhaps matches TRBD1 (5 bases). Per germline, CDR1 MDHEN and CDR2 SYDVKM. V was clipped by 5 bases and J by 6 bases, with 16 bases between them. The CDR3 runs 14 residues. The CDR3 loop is CASSIGPGMKTQYF. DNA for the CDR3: TGTGCCAGCAGTATAGGACCAGGGATGAAGACCCAGTACTTC.

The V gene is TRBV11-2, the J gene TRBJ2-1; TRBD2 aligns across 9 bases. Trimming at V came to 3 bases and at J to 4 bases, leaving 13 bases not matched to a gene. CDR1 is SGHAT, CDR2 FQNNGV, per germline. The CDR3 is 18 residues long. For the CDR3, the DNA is TGTGCCAGCAGCTTCTCGTTCTTAGCTAGCGGGACATACAATGAGCAGTTCTTC. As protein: CASSFSFLASGTYNEQFF.

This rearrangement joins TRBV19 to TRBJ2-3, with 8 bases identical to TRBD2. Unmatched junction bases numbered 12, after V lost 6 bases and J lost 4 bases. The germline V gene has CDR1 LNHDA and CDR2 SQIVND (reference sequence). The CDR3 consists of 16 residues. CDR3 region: CASSPMGAGAPDTQYF. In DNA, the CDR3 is TGTGCCAGTAGCCCCATGGGAGCGGGAGCCCCAGATACGCAGTATTTT.

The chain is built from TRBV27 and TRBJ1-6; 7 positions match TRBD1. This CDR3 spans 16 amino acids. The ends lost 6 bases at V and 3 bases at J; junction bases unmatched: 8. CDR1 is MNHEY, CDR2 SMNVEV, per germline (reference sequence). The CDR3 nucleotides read TGTGCCAGCAGACTTGGTACAGGGGTCTATAATTCACCCCTCCACTTT. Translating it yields CASRLGTGVYNSPLHF.

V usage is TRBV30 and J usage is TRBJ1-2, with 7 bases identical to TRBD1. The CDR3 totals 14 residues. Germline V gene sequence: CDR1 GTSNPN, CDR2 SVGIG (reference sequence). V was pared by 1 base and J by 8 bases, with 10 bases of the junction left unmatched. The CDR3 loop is CAWSADRALRGYTF. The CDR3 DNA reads TGTGCCTGGAGTGCTGACAGGGCCCTCCGAGGCTACACCTTC.

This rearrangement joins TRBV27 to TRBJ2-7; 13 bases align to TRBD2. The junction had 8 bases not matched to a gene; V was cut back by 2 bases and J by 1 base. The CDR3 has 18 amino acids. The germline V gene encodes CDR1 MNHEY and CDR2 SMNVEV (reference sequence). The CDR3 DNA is TGTGCCAGCAGTTTAGGGACTAGCGGGATCCCCCAGTCCTACGAGCAGTACTTC. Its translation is CASSLGTSGIPQSYEQYF.

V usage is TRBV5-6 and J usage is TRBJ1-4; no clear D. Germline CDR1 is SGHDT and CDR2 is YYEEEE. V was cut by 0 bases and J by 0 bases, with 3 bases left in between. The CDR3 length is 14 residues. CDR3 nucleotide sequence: TGTGCCAGCAGCTTGGCAGCAACTAATGAAAAACTGTTTTTT. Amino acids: CASSLAATNEKLFF.